Presented here are 10 T cell receptor beta chains from one specimen sequenced in a study of blood T cell repertoires in COVID-19. Produced via immunoSEQ multiplex PCR; TCRdb's table is partial and in-frame only. Here the sample spans 65,000 to 95,000 clones, 70% to 90% being singletons. Sequenced input: peripheral blood. The source of these receptors is a man in his 70s with acute or convalescent COVID-19.

Only one count was recorded for this clone. The gene calls are TRBV7-2 and TRBJ1-1; possibly TRBD1 for D (5 bases). This CDR3 region has 15 residues. With 4 bases removed from V and 1 base from J, the gap between germline ends came to 13 bases. The V gene's germline CDR1 is SGHTA and CDR2 FQGNSA. CDR3 amino acids: CASSSREAANTEAFF. CDR3 nucleotide sequence: TGTGCCAGCAGCTCCAGGGAGGCGGCGAACACTGAAGCTTTCTTT. The variable domain in full, completed from reference TRBV7-2 and TRBJ1-1, reads GAGVSQSPSNKVTEKGKDVELRCDPISGHTALYWYRQSLGQGLEFLIYFQGNSAPDKSGLPSDRFSAERTGGSVSTLTIQRTQQEDSAVYLCASSSREAANTEAFFGQGTRLTVV.

V is TRBV14 and J is TRBJ2-1; tentatively, D is TRBD1 (6 bases). CDR3 length: 16 residues. Germline V gene lookup returns CDR1 SGHDN and CDR2 FVKESK. Between the trimmed V and J ends, which lost 1 base and 4 bases, there was a span of 14 bases. CDR3 nucleotide sequence: TGTGCCAGCAGCCAAGTAAAGGGACAAGTATACAATGAGCAGTTCTTC. This sequence encodes CASSQVKGQVYNEQFF.

The chain carries TRBV11-2 and TRBJ1-2; D may be TRBD1 (6 bases). Trimming removed 5 bases at V and 4 bases at J, with 14 bases between. CDR1 and CDR2 (germline): SGHAT, FQNNGV. This CDR3 spans 14 amino acids. The CDR3 coding sequence is TGTGCCAGCAGCCCGGGCGGGGGCGTCTATGGCTACACCTTC. Encoded protein: CASSPGGGVYGYTF.

This rearrangement joins TRBV19 to TRBJ2-1; 8 bases map to TRBD2. Trimming at V came to 3 bases and at J to 7 bases, leaving 11 bases not matched to a gene. Germline V CDR1 and CDR2: LNHDA, SQIVND (reference sequence). The CDR3 runs to 16 residues. The CDR3 is CASSILWREANNEQFF. CDR3 DNA: TGTGCCAGTAGTATCCTCTGGCGGGAGGCCAATAATGAGCAGTTCTTC.

V is TRBV6-5 and J is TRBJ1-2, with D unresolved. The CDR3 is made up of 14 amino acids. Trimming removed 5 bases from V and 6 bases from J, with 16 bases in between. Germline assignment: CDR1 MNHEY and CDR2 SVGAGI. CDR3 DNA: TGTGCCAGCAGTCCCTTCATTGCGGGCGATGGCTACACCTTC. This encodes CASSPFIAGDGYTF.

The chain combines TRBV7-7 with TRBJ1-5; 7 positions agree with TRBD1. This CDR3 has 21 residues. Looked up from germline, CDR1 is SSHAT and CDR2 is FNYEAQ (reference sequence). V trimming: 5 bases; J trimming: 1 base; junction bases outside the gene matches: 23. Here the CDR3 reads CASSPCTPRTGAGGSNQPQHF. CDR3 DNA sequence: TGTGCCAGCAGCCCTTGCACACCGCGGACAGGTGCAGGTGGGAGCAATCAGCCCCAGCATTTT.

J is TRBJ2-3 and V is TRBV4-1; maybe TRBD1 (6 bases). CDR1 MGHRA and CDR2 YSYEKL come from the germline V gene. CDR3 length: 16 residues. V dropped 1 base and J dropped 4 bases, with 15 bases sitting between them. The chain's CDR3 is CASSQGYREGADTQYF. Written as DNA, the CDR3 is TGCGCCAGCAGCCAAGGGTACAGGGAAGGCGCAGATACGCAGTATTTT.

CDR3 amino acids: CASSYPPLTSGGRKETQYF. The CDR3 nucleotides are TGTGCCAGCAGTTACCCCCCTCTTACTAGCGGGGGCCGTAAAGAGACCCAGTACTTC. The rearrangement uses TRBV6-2 or TRBV6-3 and TRBJ2-5; 11 nucleotides match TRBD2. The CDR3 runs 19 residues. Germline CDR1 is MNHEY and CDR2 is SVGEGT. J lost 3 bases, V lost 2 bases, and 14 bases had no gene match.

The chain employs TRBV6-5 and TRBJ2-4, with D tentatively TRBD1 (5 bases). Germline V lookup: CDR1 MNHEY, CDR2 SVGAGI. The CDR3 consists of 14 residues. V was trimmed by 6 bases and J by 2 bases, leaving 11 bases between them. CDR3 amino acids: CASRLAGSKNIQYF. The CDR3 coding sequence is TGTGCCAGCAGATTAGCAGGGTCCAAAAACATTCAGTACTTC.

The V gene is TRBV5-4, the J gene TRBJ2-2, with 7 bases lining up with TRBD1. The CDR3 extends over 15 amino acids. Germline V CDR1 and CDR2: SGHNT, YYREEE (reference sequence). Germline trimming cut 4 bases from V and 2 bases from J; bases unmatched to any gene: 5. The DNA of the CDR3 is TGTGCCAGCAGCCTCGGACAGGTTAACACCGGGGAGCTGTTTTTT. It yields the protein CASSLGQVNTGELFF.